This passage covers 22 T cell receptor beta chains from one sample sequenced in a study of Graves' ophthalmopathy and Graves' hyperthyroidism. Amplified material comprised TCR beta CDR3 regions derived from RNA transcripts. RT-PCR in the first round used HTBI primers; a second-round multiplex PCR followed. TCRdb independently ran MiXCR on the multiplex PCR reads; one entry per CDR3 protein. This table has around 520,000 distinct CDR3 sequences, just under 40% appearing once. Sequencing input: peripheral blood or thyroid tissue (not recorded which). The receptors stem from an adult man with Graves' hyperthyroidism.

The chain uses TRBV24-1 and TRBJ2-2; 11 bases are shared with TRBD2. The CDR3 is made up of 19 amino acids. Germline values: CDR1 KGHDR, CDR2 SFDVKD. The J segment lost 4 bases and the V segment lost 4 bases, leaving 13 bases of the junction unmatched. CDR3: CATSEDGLAGPTGTGELFF. Here the CDR3 DNA reads TGTGCCACCAGTGAGGACGGACTAGCGGGTCCAACGGGCACCGGGGAGCTGTTTTTT.

This clonotype was recorded many times. The J gene is TRBJ2-5, the V gene TRBV11-2; a weak D match, TRBD2 (5 bases). Germline-derived CDR1 and CDR2 are SGHAT and FQNNGV. The CDR3 is 15 amino acids. V lost 4 bases and J lost 7, with 19 bases in between. This CDR3 is CASSSTLVRSGTQYF. CDR3 DNA sequence: TGTGCCAGCAGCTCAACCCTGGTCAGGAGCGGGACCCAGTACTTC.

The chain couples TRBV2 to TRBJ1-6; possibly TRBD1 for D (5 bases). Trimming left V 4 bases short and J 4 bases short, with 14 bases between. The CDR3 length is 16 residues. The V gene's germline CDR1 is SNHLY and CDR2 FYNNEI. CDR3 loop: CASSVIQGGYNSPLHF. For the CDR3, the DNA is TGTGCCAGCAGTGTAATTCAGGGCGGGTATAATTCACCCCTCCACTTT.

This clonotype was seen a single time. With a much larger clone just one base away, this may be a read error. No conserved phenylalanine or tryptophan ends this CDR3, so it is likely a read error. The chain joins TRBV5-1 to TRBJ1-3, with TRBD1 matching 7 bases. J gave up 0 bases and V 0 bases, and 3 bases lay outside the gene matches. The CDR3 contains 16 residues. Germline loops: CDR1 SGHRS, CDR2 YFSETQ. Written as DNA, the CDR3 is TGCGCCAGCAGCTTGGGTCCAGGGGGCTCTGGAAACACCATATATCTT. It specifies CASSLGPGGSGNTIYL.

To note about this clonotype: This may be a read error: a much more frequent sequence differs by one nucleotide. Here the CDR3 DNA reads TGTGCCAGCAGTTTACCGGGACAGGGGTCTGGCTACACCTTC. This gives the protein CASSLPGQGSGYTF. The rearrangement links TRBV12-3 or TRBV12-4 to TRBJ1-2; 10 bases align to TRBD1. This CDR3 spans 14 amino acids. V was pared by 2 bases and J by 7 bases, with 4 bases of the junction left unmatched.

Of note for this clonotype: A read error may explain this, as a much larger clone is one base away. The chain carries TRBV6-1 and TRBJ1-5; D is uncertain. The V gene's germline CDR1 is MNHNS and CDR2 SASEGT. This CDR3 is built from 13 residues. CDR3 loop: CACSAVAEGPQHF. CDR3 sequence (DNA): TGTGCCTGCAGTGCGGTGGCGGAGGGACCCCAGCATTTT.

This clonotype was counted at least ten times. The V call is TRBV20-1, the J call TRBJ1-2; possibly TRBD1 for D (5 bases). The CDR3 has 14 residues. Trimming left V 1 base short and J 5 bases short, with 14 bases between. Germline V lookup: CDR1 DFQATT, CDR2 SNEGSKA (reference sequence). This CDR3 is CSARAQGKGYGYTF. The CDR3 nucleotides read TGCAGTGCTAGAGCCCAAGGAAAGGGGTATGGCTACACCTTC.

The rearrangement links TRBV5-6 to TRBJ2-7, with D maybe TRBD2 (5 bases). Per the germline V gene, CDR1 is SGHDT and CDR2 is YYEEEE. This CDR3 is 12 amino acids long. Trimming cost V 4 bases and J 10 bases, with 15 bases left between them. CDR3 in amino acids: CASSQSGGLQYF. CDR3 sequence (DNA): TGTGCCAGCAGCCAATCAGGCGGACTCCAGTACTTC.

The chain joins TRBV24-1 to TRBJ1-2, with 9 positions matching TRBD1. Germline V gene data show CDR1 as KGHDR and CDR2 as SFDVKD. After removal of 7 bases from V and 2 bases from J, the junction contained 19 bases not matched to a gene. There are 19 residues in the CDR3. CDR3 loop: CATRSHAYRTGDGNYGYTF. The CDR3, as DNA: TGTGCCACCAGGTCACACGCCTATAGGACAGGGGATGGAAACTATGGCTACACCTTC.

This clonotype was counted at least ten times. J is TRBJ1-1 and V is TRBV2; a possible D gene is TRBD1 (6 bases). The CDR3 runs 14 residues. Between the trimmed V and J ends, which lost 3 bases and 0 bases, there was a span of 8 bases. Germline CDR1 is SNHLY and CDR2 is FYNNEI. CDR3 DNA: TGTGCCAGCAGTGAGCAGGGGCTGAACACTGAAGCTTTCTTT. It specifies CASSEQGLNTEAFF.

On this clonotype: Since a much larger clone is just one base distant, this may be a read error. This is likely a read error, given that the CDR3 carries no conserved phenylalanine or tryptophan at its end. This chain links TRBV12-3 or TRBV12-4 with TRBJ1-6, with D unclear. CDR3 length: 14 amino acids. CDR3: CASSLEGNNSPLHL. The CDR3 region has the DNA TGTGCCAGCAGCTTAGAAGGGAATAATTCACCCCTCCACCTT.

The CDR3 here is CASSLVDTGDGYTF. The CDR3 DNA reads as TGTGCCAGCAGCTTGGTTGACACCGGGGATGGCTACACCTTC. This chain links TRBV5-4 with TRBJ1-2; D is unresolved. Trimming stripped 0 bases from V and 6 bases from J, with 12 bases between. The germline V gene has CDR1 SGHNT and CDR2 YYREEE (reference sequence). CDR3 length: 14 residues. The full variable domain, with the rest looked up from reference TRBV5-4 and TRBJ1-2, is ETGVTQSPTHLIKTRGQQVTLRCSSQSGHNTVSWYQQALGQGPQFIFQYYREEENGRGNFPPRFSGLQFPNYSSELNVNALELDDSALYLCASSLVDTGDGYTFGSGTRLTVV.

Comment on this clonotype: Since a much larger clone is just one base distant, this may be a read error. V and J are TRBV29-1 and TRBJ2-7, with 11 bases fitting TRBD2. The CDR3 contains 15 residues. Germline V gives CDR1 SQVTM, CDR2 ANQGSEA. The CDR3 nucleotides read TGTGCCAGCGGTCACACTAGCGGGGGATACTACGAGCAGTACTTC. It specifies CASGHTSGGYYEQYF.

A remark on this clonotype: One base away lies a much larger clone, so this may be a sequencing read error. This chain joins TRBV5-6 and TRBJ1-2, with D uncertain. The CDR3 is 15 amino acids. Trimming shortened V by 0 bases and J by 8 bases, and 17 bases separated the two germline ends. CDR1 SGHDT and CDR2 YYEEEE come from the germline V gene. CDR3 DNA sequence: TGTGCCAGCAGCTTGGTTTCACAAGGAGTTTCCGGCTACACCTTC. As protein: CASSLVSQGVSGYTF. Supplemented by reference TRBV5-6 and TRBJ1-2, the full variable domain reads DAGVTQSPTHLIKTRGQQVTLRCSPKSGHDTVSWYQQALGQGPQFIFQYYEEEERQRGNFPDRFSGHQFPNYSSELNVNALLLGDSALYLCASSLVSQGVSGYTFGSGTRLTVV.

The chain uses TRBV29-1 and TRBJ2-3; tentatively, D is TRBD2 (6 bases). V lost 8 bases to trimming and J lost 6 bases, with 12 bases between them. Germline values: CDR1 SQVTM, CDR2 ANQGSEA. The length of the CDR3 is 11 residues. CDR3 residues: CSLRGRDTQYF. Here the CDR3 DNA reads TGCAGCTTGCGGGGTCGGGATACGCAGTATTTT.

The V and J genes are TRBV29-1 and TRBJ1-2, with D possibly matching TRBD1 (5 bases). The CDR3 is 11 residues long. V lost 7 bases, J lost 6 bases, and 12 bases lay in between. Germline loops: CDR1 SQVTM, CDR2 ANQGSEA. The CDR3 nucleotides are TGCAGCGGGGGGACTAGCGATGGCTACACCTTC. It is translated as CSGGTSDGYTF.

This clonotype was seen a single time. This chain connects TRBV24-1 to TRBJ2-3; D may be TRBD1 (6 bases). The V end lost 6 bases, the J end lost 5 bases, and 23 bases lay between the germline ends. Germline CDR1 is KGHDR and CDR2 is SFDVKD. The CDR3 spans 17 residues. CDR3 nucleotide sequence: TGTGCCACCAGTTCATATACCAAGACAGGATCAGTAGATACGCAGTATTTT. The encoded protein is CATSSYTKTGSVDTQYF.

V and J are TRBV28 and TRBJ2-7, with D possibly being TRBD1 (6 bases). The CDR3 extends over 14 amino acids. The germline CDR1 and CDR2 sequences are MDHEN and SYDVKM. The V gene lost 5 bases and the J gene lost 4 bases, with 15 bases spanning the gap. CDR3 in amino acids: CASSGSGELYEQYF. Here the CDR3 DNA reads TGTGCCAGCAGTGGATCAGGGGAACTATACGAGCAGTACTTC.

The chain is built from TRBV7-6 and TRBJ2-2; unclear D gene. V was shortened by 6 bases and J by 2 bases, with 7 bases between the two germline ends. The length of the CDR3 is 13 residues. Germline CDR1 is SGHVS and CDR2 is FNYEAQ. The CDR3 region has the DNA TGTGCCAGCAGAAACGCCAACACCGGGGAGCTGTTTTTT. Translating gives CASRNANTGELFF.

This clonotype was recorded a few times. The chain is built from TRBV4-1 and TRBJ1-5; D gene uncertain. This CDR3 spans 15 amino acids. Germline V gene lookup returns CDR1 MGHRA and CDR2 YSYEKL. Trimming removed 4 bases at V and 0 bases at J, with 10 bases between. This CDR3 reads CASSPNGISNQPQHF. The CDR3, as DNA: TGCGCCAGCAGCCCTAACGGTATTAGCAATCAGCCCCAGCATTTT.

V usage is TRBV25-1 and J usage is TRBJ2-7; 10 bases map to TRBD2. TRBJ2-1 explains the end of the DNA better; the J call may be wrong. CDR1 and CDR2 from the germline V gene are MGHDK and SYGVNS. The CDR3 consists of 16 residues. The CDR3 loop reads CASSDPLAGEGNEQFF. In DNA, the CDR3 is TGTGCCAGCAGTGATCCGCTAGCGGGAGAAGGTAATGAGCAGTTCTTC.

This clonotype was observed a few times. The V call is TRBV5-1, the J call TRBJ1-5, with a weak D call TRBD1 (6 bases). This CDR3 contains 15 residues. CDR1 and CDR2 (germline): SGHRS, YFSETQ. V lost 0 bases, J lost 4 bases, and 11 bases lay in between. CDR3 coding DNA: TGCGCCAGCAGCTTGGCGGGGGCTGTAAATCAGCCCCAGCATTTT. It yields the protein CASSLAGAVNQPQHF.